This T cell receptor (beta chain) was sequenced during a study of T cell repertoires in ileal Crohn's disease. Study summary: Median disease duration was roughly 7.9 years; about 35% smoked at surgery. Whole-study results and caveats: Clonal expansions were more frequent in active smokers than non-smokers at surgery.

Repertoires were generated with immunoSEQ multiplex PCR, while TCRdb's copy carries only in-frame clones and drops some. The sample carries 9,500 to 11,000 clones, 72% recorded once. The time point denotes: neoterminal ileum biopsy at postoperative endoscopy, about 6 months after surgery. The germline V and J ends were trimmed by 8 bases and 4 bases, with 13 bases remaining between them. The CDR3 totals 13 residues. CDR1 and CDR2 from the germline V gene are SNHLY and FYNNEI. Comment on this clone: Its matching antigen is unknown.

The TCR sequence derives from an adult with Crohn's disease. Sequenced sample: ileal tissue. This sequence joins TRBV2 and TRBJ2-3, with a tentative D call TRBD1 (5 bases). The CDR3 bases are TGTGCCAGCGTTGACAGTGCTGCAGATACGCAGTATTTT. Translated: CASVDSAADTQYF.